Sequencing of this T cell receptor (beta chain) was carried out in a study of shared clonotypes between healthy human individuals. As defined, naive CD8 cells were CD45RO-negative and positively selected for CCR7, with terminally differentiated effector memory CD45RA+ cells excluded. Donors were healthy HIV-negative adults without recently reported acute infections or vaccinations. Every donor was a Caucasian adult from Nashville, Tennessee. Study-wide results and limits: Naive subsets generally had larger estimated richness than memory subsets. The authors sampled blood alone, and tissue repertoires likely differ.

The repertoire was sequenced with immunoSEQ multiplex PCR; TCRdb's copy has only in-frame clones and lacks some. The data hold around 600,000 clones, with around 95% observed a single time. V shed 8 bases and J shed 5 bases, with 12 bases lying between them. Germline V gene lookup returns CDR1 ENHRY and CDR2 SYGVKD. The CDR3 sequence is 12 residues long. The sample holds one count of this clone. The target antigen is unknown. The V and J genes are TRBV10-3 and TRBJ2-5; D is undetermined. Sequencing used naive CD8+ T cells sorted from blood. This clonotype was sampled from a young woman in good health. The CDR3 nucleotides are TGTGCCATCTCGAGAAGTGGGGAGACCCAGTACTTC. This codes for CAISRSGETQYF.